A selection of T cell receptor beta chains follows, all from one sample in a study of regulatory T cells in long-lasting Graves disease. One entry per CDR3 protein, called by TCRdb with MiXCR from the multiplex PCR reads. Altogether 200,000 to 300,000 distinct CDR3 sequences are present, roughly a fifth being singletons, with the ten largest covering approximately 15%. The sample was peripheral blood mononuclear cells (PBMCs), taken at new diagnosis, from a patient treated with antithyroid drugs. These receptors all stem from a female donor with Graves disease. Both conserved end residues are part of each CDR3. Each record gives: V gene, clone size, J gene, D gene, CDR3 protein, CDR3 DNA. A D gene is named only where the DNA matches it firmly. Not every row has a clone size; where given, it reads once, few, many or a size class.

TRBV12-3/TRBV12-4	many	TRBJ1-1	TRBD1	CASSPDRGGRLNTEAFF	TGTGCCAGCAGTCCCGACAGGGGGGGAAGGCTGAACACTGAAGCTTTCTTT
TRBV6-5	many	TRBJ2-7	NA	CASRYGTYEQYF	TGTGCCAGCAGGTACGGCACCTACGAGCAGTACTTC
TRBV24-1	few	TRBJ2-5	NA	CATSDGAGVRTQYF	TGTGCCACCAGTGATGGGGCAGGGGTTAGGACCCAGTACTTC
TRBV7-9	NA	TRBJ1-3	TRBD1	CASRRPGQSSGNTIYF	TGTGCCAGCAGGCGTCCGGGACAGAGCTCTGGAAACACCATATATTTT
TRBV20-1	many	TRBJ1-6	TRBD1	CSAPKARQGNNSPLHF	TGCAGTGCCCCAAAGGCTCGACAGGGGAATAATTCACCCCTCCACTTT
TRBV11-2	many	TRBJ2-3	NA	CASSLDDRTLVTDTQYF	TGTGCCAGCAGCTTAGACGACCGTACCCTAGTGACAGATACGCAGTATTTT
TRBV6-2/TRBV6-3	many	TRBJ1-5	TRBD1	CASSYKTGPNQPQHF	TGTGCCAGCAGTTACAAGACAGGGCCCAATCAGCCCCAGCATTTT
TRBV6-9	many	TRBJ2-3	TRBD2	CASSYRGGGTDTQYF	TGTGCCAGCAGTTACCGCGGGGGAGGCACAGATACGCAGTATTTT
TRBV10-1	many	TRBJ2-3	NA	CASSVQERDTQYF	TGCGCCAGCAGTGTACAGGAAAGGGATACGCAGTATTTT
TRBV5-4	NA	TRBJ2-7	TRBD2	CASSTSGGLGEQYF	TGTGCCAGCAGCACTAGCGGGGGACTCGGCGAGCAGTACTTC
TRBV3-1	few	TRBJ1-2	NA	CASSQDLRRGGPTNYGCTF	TGTGCCAGCAGCCAAGATCTTCGCAGGGGAGGGCCAACTAACTATGGCTGCACCTTC
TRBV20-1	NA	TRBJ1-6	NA	CSASQLIGSNSPPHF	TGCAGTGCTAGCCAGTTGATCGGCAGTAATTCACCCCCCCATTTT
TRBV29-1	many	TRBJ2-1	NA	CSVDGPFDEQFF	TGCAGCGTTGATGGCCCCTTCGATGAGCAGTTCTTC
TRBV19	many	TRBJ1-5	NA	CASSPLDRIYSNQPQHF	TGTGCCAGTAGTCCCCTGGACAGAATCTATAGCAATCAGCCCCAGCATTTT
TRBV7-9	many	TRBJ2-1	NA	CASSLTSTGRSSYNEQFF	TGTGCCAGCAGCTTAACCTCGACGGGAAGGAGCTCCTACAATGAGCAGTTCTTC
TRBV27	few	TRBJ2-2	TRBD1	CASSFSGTGGTGELFF	TGTGCCAGCAGTTTCTCCGGGACAGGGGGCACCGGGGAGCTGTTTTTT
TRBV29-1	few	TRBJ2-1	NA	CSAQAGYSYNEQFF	TGCAGCGCCCAAGCGGGCTACTCCTACAATGAGCAGTTCTTC
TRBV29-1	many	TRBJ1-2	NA	CSVEDVVRNGYTF	TGCAGCGTTGAAGATGTAGTCCGGAATGGCTACACCTTC
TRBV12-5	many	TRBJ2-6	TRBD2	CASGWGGWGANVLTF	TGTGCTAGTGGTTGGGGGGGTTGGGGGGCCAACGTCCTGACTTTC
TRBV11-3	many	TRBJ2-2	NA	CASSLVSNTGGLFF	TGTGCCAGCAGCTTAGTGTCGAACACCGGGGGGCTGTTTTTT
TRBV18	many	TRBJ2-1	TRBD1	CASSPRTGEDEQFF	TGTGCCAGCTCCCCCCGGACAGGGGAAGACGAGCAGTTCTTC
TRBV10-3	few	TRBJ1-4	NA	CAISEESNEKLFF	TGTGCCATCAGTGAGGAGTCTAATGAAAAACTGTTTTTT
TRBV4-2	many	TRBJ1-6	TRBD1	CASSGGTGNSPLHF	TGTGCCAGCAGTGGGGGGACAGGGAATTCACCCCTCCACTTT
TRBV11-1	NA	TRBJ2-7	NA	CASSGGGGQPYEQYF	TGTGCCAGCAGCGGGGGGGGCGGGCAGCCCTACGAGCAGTACTTC
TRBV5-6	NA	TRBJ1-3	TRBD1	CASSLTGASTLRNTIYF	TGTGCCAGCAGCTTGACAGGGGCCTCTACTCTTCGGAACACCATATATTTT
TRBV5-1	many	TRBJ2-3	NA	CASSLAPGYATDTQYF	TGCGCCAGCAGCTTGGCCCCGGGGTACGCTACAGATACGCAGTATTTT
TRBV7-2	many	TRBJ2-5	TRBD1	CASSQDRGPETQYF	TGTGCCAGCAGTCAGGACAGGGGGCCTGAGACCCAGTACTTC
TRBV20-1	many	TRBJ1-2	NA	CSAKGQRLQTSYGYTF	TGCAGTGCTAAGGGGCAGAGACTTCAAACTAGCTATGGCTACACCTTC
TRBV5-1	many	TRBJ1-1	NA	CASSLGSGGSQEAFF	TGCGCCAGCAGCTTGGGGAGTGGAGGAAGCCAAGAAGCTTTCTTT
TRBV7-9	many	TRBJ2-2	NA	CASSLGTGYSWNTGELFF	TGTGCCAGCAGCTTAGGAACAGGGTACAGTTGGAACACCGGGGAGCTGTTTTTT
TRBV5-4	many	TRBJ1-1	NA	CASSLKLAGYTEAFF	TGTGCCAGCAGCTTGAAACTTGCCGGATACACTGAAGCTTTCTTT
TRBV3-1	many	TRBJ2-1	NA	CASSRGTGEQFF	TGTGCCAGCAGCCGTGGGACCGGTGAGCAGTTCTTC
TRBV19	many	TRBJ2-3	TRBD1	CASSNARGRTSTDTQYF	TGTGCCAGTAGTAATGCCAGGGGGCGGACGAGCACAGATACGCAGTATTTT
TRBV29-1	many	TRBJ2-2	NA	CSVTNTGELFF	TGCAGCGTGACTAACACCGGGGAGCTGTTTTTT
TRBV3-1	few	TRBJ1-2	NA	CASSQEGQHHSTYGYTF	TGTGCCAGCAGCCAAGAAGGGCAGCACCACAGCACGTATGGCTACACCTTC
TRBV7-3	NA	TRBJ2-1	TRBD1	CASSQLRGQGNEQFF	TGTGCCAGCAGCCAGCTAAGGGGACAGGGGAATGAGCAGTTCTTC
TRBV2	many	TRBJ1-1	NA	CASRQGNTEAFF	TGTGCCAGCAGGCAGGGGAACACTGAAGCTTTCTTT
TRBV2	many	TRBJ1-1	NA	CASINQADTEAFF	TGTGCCAGCATTAATCAAGCGGACACTGAAGCTTTCTTT
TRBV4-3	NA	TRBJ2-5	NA	CASSQDFRVGETQYF	TGCGCCAGCAGCCAAGATTTTAGAGTTGGCGAGACCCAGTACTTC
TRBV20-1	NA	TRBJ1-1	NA	CSAGKTNTEAFF	TGCAGTGCTGGGAAAACGAACACTGAAGCTTTCTTT
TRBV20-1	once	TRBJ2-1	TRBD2	CSARAFSGRAYNEQFF	TGCAGTGCTAGAGCCTTTAGCGGGAGGGCCTACAATGAGCAGTTCTTC
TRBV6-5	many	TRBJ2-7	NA	CASSYSGLHYEQYF	TGTGCCAGCAGTTACTCGGGACTGCATTACGAGCAGTACTTC
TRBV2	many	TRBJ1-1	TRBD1	CAIKTGLAEAFF	TGTGCCATCAAGACAGGGTTGGCTGAAGCTTTCTTT
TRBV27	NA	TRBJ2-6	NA	CASRPQSADSGANVLTF	TGTGCCAGCAGGCCACAGTCGGCCGACTCTGGGGCCAACGTCCTGACTTTC
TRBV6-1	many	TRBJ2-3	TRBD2	CARTPSRTSGGAGTDTQYF	TGTGCCAGAACCCCGTCCAGGACTAGCGGGGGGGCAGGCACAGATACGCAGTATTTT
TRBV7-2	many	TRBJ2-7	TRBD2	CASSSRAGSTYEQYF	TGTGCCAGCAGCTCGCGAGCGGGATCTACCTACGAGCAGTACTTC
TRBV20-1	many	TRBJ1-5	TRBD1	CSASSGTDQPQHF	TGCAGTGCTAGCTCCGGGACAGATCAGCCCCAGCATTTT
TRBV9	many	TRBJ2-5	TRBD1	CASSVGSGQVETQYF	TGTGCCAGCAGCGTAGGATCGGGACAGGTCGAGACCCAGTACTTC
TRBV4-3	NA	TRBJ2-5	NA	CASSQRQGGRETQYF	TGCGCCAGCAGCCAACGACAGGGAGGTCGCGAGACCCAGTACTTC
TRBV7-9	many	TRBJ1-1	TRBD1	CASSSRTGPFF	TGTGCCAGCAGCTCCCGGACAGGGCCTTTCTTT
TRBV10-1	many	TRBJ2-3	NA	CASSDGGHTDTQYF	TGCGCCAGCAGTGATGGGGGCCACACAGATACGCAGTATTTT
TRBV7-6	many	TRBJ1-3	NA	CASSRGPLSGNTIYF	TGTGCCAGCAGCCGCGGACCGCTCTCTGGAAACACCATATATTTT
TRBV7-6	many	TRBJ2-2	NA	CASRRRSEELFF	TGTGCCAGCCGCCGGAGGAGCGAGGAGCTGTTTTTT
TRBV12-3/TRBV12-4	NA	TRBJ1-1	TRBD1	CASRHGTGDNTEAFF	TGTGCCAGCAGACACGGGACAGGGGATAACACTGAAGCTTTCTTT
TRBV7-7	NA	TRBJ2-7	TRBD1	CASSLLGQNMVEQYF	TGTGCCAGCAGCCTCCTGGGACAGAACATGGTCGAGCAGTACTTC
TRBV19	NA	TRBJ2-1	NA	CASARGPGGANEQFF	TGTGCCAGTGCTAGAGGACCCGGCGGTGCCAATGAGCAGTTCTTC
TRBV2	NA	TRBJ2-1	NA	CASSGTSPRNEQFF	TGTGCCAGCAGTGGGACAAGCCCGAGGAATGAGCAGTTCTTC
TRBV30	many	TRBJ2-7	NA	CAWSRSGYEQYF	TGTGCCTGGAGTCGTTCTGGATACGAGCAGTACTTC
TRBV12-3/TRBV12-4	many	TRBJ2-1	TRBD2	CASSLGLADEQFF	TGTGCCAGCAGTTTGGGGCTAGCGGATGAGCAGTTCTTC